These 6 T cell receptor beta chains share one sample of origin, sequenced in a study of T cell repertoires in cytomegalovirus infection. MiXCR was run by TCRdb on the reads, yielding one entry per CDR3 protein. The table lists fewer than 550,000 distinct CDR3 sequences, about 11% of them singletons. The material sequenced was PBMCs. All receptors come from a human donor in good health (CMV status not recorded). Some clones in this sample may be carry-over from other donors' samples.

This clonotype occurred many times. The genes are TRBV29-1 and TRBJ1-1, with D perhaps TRBD1 (6 bases). Germline CDR1 reads SQVTM; CDR2 reads ANQGSEA. The CDR3 totals 14 residues. Trimming left V 5 bases short and J 1 base short, with 14 bases between. The CDR3 is CSVSTLTGNTEAFF. DNA for the CDR3: TGCAGCGTTTCCACCCTGACAGGGAACACTGAAGCTTTCTTT.

This sequence joins TRBV12-3 or TRBV12-4 and TRBJ1-6; 12 nucleotides align to TRBD1. After removal of 5 bases from V and 10 bases from J, the junction contained 3 bases not matched to a gene. CDR3 length: 14 residues. The CDR3 nucleotides are TGTGCCAGCAGTGGGACAGGGGGCGAATCACCCCTCCACTTT. Its translation: CASSGTGGESPLHF.

CDR3 nucleotide sequence: TGCAGTGCTAGATCTCCTATGCATGAGCAGTTCTTC. The encoded protein is CSARSPMHEQFF. This chain uses TRBV20-1 with TRBJ2-1; D gene unclear. Trimming cost V 2 bases and J 8 bases, with 10 bases left between them. The CDR3 is 12 amino acids. The germline CDR1 and CDR2 sequences are DFQATT and SNEGSKA (reference sequence).

This clonotype was observed many times. DNA for the CDR3: TGTGCCAGCAGCCCCGGACAGGGGAGCTACACCTTC. Translating it yields CASSPGQGSYTF. The V gene is TRBV6-5, the J gene TRBJ1-2; TRBD1 matches at 9 bases. Trimming removed 6 bases from V and 9 bases from J; junction bases left unmatched: 5. Germline loops: CDR1 MNHEY, CDR2 SVGAGI. This CDR3 contains 12 residues.

This clonotype was counted many times. The rearrangement links TRBV7-2 to TRBJ1-6; possible D gene TRBD1, 5 bases. V lost 1 base and J lost 7, with 11 bases in between. Germline assignment: CDR1 SGHTA and CDR2 FQGNSA. This CDR3 has 15 residues. CDR3 DNA sequence: TGTGCCAGCAGCTTAGTTGGGGCTAGCAATTCACCCCTCCACTTT. Translation gives CASSLVGASNSPLHF.

This clonotype was observed a handful of times. V gene TRBV7-9 combines with J gene TRBJ2-1, with 15 bases matching TRBD2. Germline V gives CDR1 SEHNR, CDR2 FQNEAQ (reference sequence). J gave up 5 bases and V 3 bases, and 17 bases lay outside the gene matches. The CDR3 extends over 21 amino acids. CDR3 in DNA: TGTGCCAGCAGCTTCCTTGACAGGGAGAACGGGACTAGCGGGAGGCACAATGAGCAGTTCTTC. Its protein is CASSFLDRENGTSGRHNEQFF.